Below are 21 T cell receptor beta chains sequenced from a single sample in a study of T cell responses to AZD1222 COVID-19 vaccine. Only in-frame clones appear in the TCRdb table, and some are missing; sequencing was by immunoSEQ multiplex PCR. Of about 110,000 clones in the sample, 85% to 90% were seen once. The material was peripheral blood, obtained 28 days after the second AZD1222 dose. These receptors were taken from an adult who received the AZD1222 COVID-19 vaccine.

The chain combines TRBV19 with TRBJ1-1, with D perhaps TRBD1 (6 bases). The V and J ends lost 7 bases and 8 bases respectively, with 11 bases between them. Germline values: CDR1 LNHDA, CDR2 SQIVND (reference sequence). The CDR3 is 11 amino acids. CDR3 residues: CASTLGAEAFF. The CDR3, as DNA: TGTGCCAGTACCCTGGGGGCAGAAGCTTTCTTT.

The chain combines TRBV30 with TRBJ2-7; TRBD1 or TRBD2 may be the D gene (5 bases each). V lost 2 bases and J lost 2, with 19 bases in between. This CDR3 is built from 16 residues. Germline CDR1 and CDR2: GTSNPN and SVGIG (reference sequence). CDR3 nucleotide sequence: TGTGCCTGGAGTCTGGGGCCGGGACCTCAAACCTACGAGCAGTACTTC. Translating gives CAWSLGPGPQTYEQYF.

In the case of this clone: At one of its ends the junction is not consistent with the germline gene, which may arise from a read error. This sequence joins TRBV10-3 and TRBJ1-2; D gene unclear. From germline, CDR1 is ENHRY and CDR2 SYGVKD. The CDR3 is 9 amino acids. CDR3 residues: CAILYDTNF. The CDR3 DNA follows: TGTGCCATCCTATACGACACAAACTTC.

The chain combines TRBV27 with TRBJ1-3, with TRBD1 matching over 10 bases. Trimming cost V 6 bases and J 3 bases; bases outside gene matches: 5. The germline V gene has CDR1 MNHEY and CDR2 SMNVEV (reference sequence). The CDR3 totals 15 residues. The CDR3 DNA is TGTGCCAGCAGCAGGACAGGGGGTAATGGAAACACCATATATTTT. Protein sequence: CASSRTGGNGNTIYF.

The rearrangement links TRBV28 to TRBJ2-7; 13 bases are a match to TRBD2. This CDR3 is built from 15 residues. Germline V lookup: CDR1 MDHEN, CDR2 SYDVKM. V lost 5 bases, J lost 7 bases, and 8 bases stayed unmatched. The CDR3 spells CASSRTSGRIGEQYF. CDR3 nucleotides: TGTGCCAGCAGTCGGACTAGCGGGAGAATAGGAGAGCAGTACTTC.

Details on this clone: This specimen includes other DNA sequences encoding the same CDR3. The rearrangement links TRBV9 to TRBJ2-2; D call uncertain. The CDR3 length is 13 residues. Germline assignment: CDR1 SGDLS and CDR2 YYNGEE. The V end lost 3 bases, the J end lost 1 base, and 4 bases lay between the germline ends. CDR3 residues: CASSAENTGELFF. In DNA, the CDR3 is TGTGCCAGCAGCGCCGAGAACACCGGGGAGCTGTTTTTT.

J is TRBJ1-5 and V is TRBV6-1, with D uncertain. The germline V gene encodes CDR1 MNHNS and CDR2 SASEGT. CDR3 length: 16 residues. Trimming left V 0 bases short and J 4 bases short, with 13 bases between. The DNA of the CDR3 is TGTGCCAGCAGTGAAGCAGCAGCATCGGCGAATCAGCCCCAGCATTTT. Translated, it gives CASSEAAASANQPQHF.

The chain couples TRBV18 to TRBJ2-7; D perhaps matches TRBD1 (5 bases). Germline CDR1 and CDR2: KGHSH and LQKENI. The CDR3 runs 16 residues. V was pared by 0 bases and J by 3 bases, with 15 bases between. CDR3 protein: CASSPPLVGASYEQYF. The CDR3 bases are TGTGCCAGCTCACCACCTTTAGTTGGGGCCAGCTACGAGCAGTACTTC.

Only one count was recorded for this clone. The chain recombines TRBV11-3 with TRBJ2-7; perhaps TRBD1 as D (7 bases). Germline lookup yields CDR1 SGHNT and CDR2 YENEEA. This CDR3 is built from 13 residues. V was shortened by 6 bases and J by 3 bases, with 12 bases between the two germline ends. As DNA, the CDR3 is TGTGCCAGCAGTTCAGGGGGACTCTACGAGCAGTACTTC. Its protein product is CASSSGGLYEQYF.

This clone showed up just a few times. The chain is built from TRBV6-2 or TRBV6-3 and TRBJ1-2; 7 nucleotides agree with TRBD1. With 5 bases clipped from V and 6 bases from J, the junction kept 9 bases outside the gene matches. The germline CDR1 and CDR2 sequences are MNHEY and SVGEGT. The CDR3 spans 14 residues. The CDR3 sequence is CASSLGTEGHGYTF. CDR3 sequence (DNA): TGTGCCAGCAGTCTCGGGACAGAGGGGCATGGCTACACCTTC.

This rearrangement joins TRBV7-9 to TRBJ1-1; 8 bases map to TRBD1. V lost 5 bases, J lost 10 bases, and 3 bases stayed unmatched. This CDR3 spans 11 amino acids. Per the germline V gene, CDR1 is SEHNR and CDR2 is FQNEAQ (reference sequence). Written as DNA, the CDR3 is TGTGCCAGCAGCCCGGACAGGGTAGCTTTCTTT. As protein: CASSPDRVAFF.

The J gene is TRBJ1-3, the V gene TRBV7-2; 10 nucleotides agree with TRBD1. Germline CDR1 reads SGHTA; CDR2 reads FQGNSA. V trimming: 4 bases; J trimming: 0 bases; junction bases outside the gene matches: 6. This CDR3 has 17 amino acids. CDR3 coding DNA: TGTGCCAGCAGCTCACGGGACAGGGGCTTCTCTGGAAACACCATATATTTT. Protein sequence: CASSSRDRGFSGNTIYF.

The V call is TRBV24-1, the J call TRBJ1-1; a weak D match, TRBD1 (5 bases). V dropped 9 bases and J dropped 1 base, with 17 bases sitting between them. Germline CDR1 and CDR2: KGHDR and SFDVKD. CDR3 size: 15 residues. The CDR3 DNA reads as TGTGCCACCGCCTCGACCGGGACGGCGAACACTGAAGCTTTCTTT. Translating gives CATASTGTANTEAFF.

The rearrangement links TRBV28 to TRBJ1-3; the D gene is possibly TRBD1 (5 bases). The V gene's germline CDR1 is MDHEN and CDR2 SYDVKM. V was cut by 5 bases and J by 2 bases, with 13 bases left in between. The CDR3 consists of 15 residues. Here the CDR3 reads CASSPQGVAGNTIYF. The CDR3 region has the DNA TGTGCCAGCAGTCCCCAGGGAGTCGCTGGAAACACCATATATTTT.

The V and J genes are TRBV6-4 and TRBJ2-2; TRBD1 or TRBD2 may be the D gene (5 bases each). The ends were cut back, 5 bases at V and 0 bases at J, with 13 bases in the middle. The CDR3 is made up of 16 amino acids. Germline lookup yields CDR1 MRHNA and CDR2 SNTAGT. The DNA for the CDR3 is TGTGCCAGCAGTACATGGGGGAGCGCGAACACCGGGGAGCTGTTTTTT. Translation: CASSTWGSANTGELFF.

This chain uses TRBV27 with TRBJ1-5; 7 bases align to TRBD1. Germline CDR1 and CDR2: MNHEY and SMNVEV (reference sequence). V was clipped by 6 bases and J by 6 bases; unmatched bases: 8. The CDR3 length is 14 residues. The DNA for the CDR3 is TGTGCCAGCAGGGCAGGGGGTTCGGGTCAGCCCCAGCATTTT. It encodes CASRAGGSGQPQHF.

The rearrangement links TRBV4-2 to TRBJ2-7, with 10 bases identical to TRBD2. Germline loops: CDR1 LGHNA, CDR2 YNFKEQ. Trimming at V came to 0 bases and at J to 2 bases, leaving 10 bases not matched to a gene. The CDR3 consists of 18 residues. Here the CDR3 DNA reads TGTGCCAGCAGCCAAGATAATCCATCTAGCGGGAGTACCTACGAGCAGTACTTC. Translation: CASSQDNPSSGSTYEQYF.

This chain uses TRBV3-1 (or the pseudogene TRBV3-2) with TRBJ2-7; maybe TRBD1 (5 bases). This CDR3 region has 14 residues. Germline CDR1 LGHDT, CDR2 YNNKEL (reference sequence). V was clipped by 0 bases and J by 9 bases, with 15 bases between them. The CDR3 here is CASSQDFDSPGQYF. CDR3 bases: TGTGCCAGCAGCCAAGATTTCGACAGCCCCGGGCAGTACTTC.

This clone was seen just once. This rearrangement joins TRBV6-2 or TRBV6-3 to TRBJ1-5; possible D gene TRBD1, 5 bases. The V gene's germline CDR1 is MNHEY and CDR2 SVGEGT. This CDR3 is 15 amino acids long. The V end was cut by 6 bases, the J end by 6 bases, with 18 bases between. CDR3 amino acids: CASSNGGGGSQPQHF. The DNA of the CDR3 is TGTGCCAGCAGCAACGGGGGGGGAGGAAGTCAGCCCCAGCATTTT.

The chain carries TRBV19 and TRBJ1-5; 9 bases fit TRBD1. From germline, CDR1 is LNHDA and CDR2 SQIVND (reference sequence). V trimming: 1 base; J trimming: 6 bases; junction bases outside the gene matches: 1. This CDR3 contains 14 residues. In DNA form, the CDR3 reads TGTGCCAGTAGTATAGTGACAGGGGGTCAGCCCCAGCATTTT. The encoded protein is CASSIVTGGQPQHF.

The J gene is TRBJ1-3, the V gene TRBV7-6; the D is unclear. This CDR3 region has 15 residues. With 2 bases removed from V and 0 bases from J, the gap between germline ends came to 8 bases. Germline assignment: CDR1 SGHVS and CDR2 FNYEAQ. The CDR3 reads CASSLSGSSGNTIYF. The CDR3, as DNA: TGTGCCAGCAGCTTAAGCGGGAGCTCTGGAAACACCATATATTTT. Combining the CDR3 with reference TRBV7-6 and TRBJ1-3 gives the whole variable domain GAGVSQSPRYKVTKRGQDVALRCDPISGHVSLYWYRQALGQGPEFLTYFNYEAQQDKSGLPNDRFSAERPEGSISTLTIQRTEQRDSAMYRCASSLSGSSGNTIYFGEGSWLTVV.